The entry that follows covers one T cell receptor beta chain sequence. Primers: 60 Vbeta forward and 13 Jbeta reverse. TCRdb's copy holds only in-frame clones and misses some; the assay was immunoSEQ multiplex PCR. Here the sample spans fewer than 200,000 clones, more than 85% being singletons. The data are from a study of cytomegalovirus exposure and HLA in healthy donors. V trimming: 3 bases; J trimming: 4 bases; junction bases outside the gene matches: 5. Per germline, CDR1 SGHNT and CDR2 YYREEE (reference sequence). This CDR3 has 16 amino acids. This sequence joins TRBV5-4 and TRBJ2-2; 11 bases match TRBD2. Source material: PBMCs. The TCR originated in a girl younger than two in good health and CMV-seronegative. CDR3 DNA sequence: TGTGCCAGCAGCTCGGGACTAGCGGATCTCACCGGGGAGCTGTTTTTT. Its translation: CASSSGLADLTGELFF.